The 11 T cell receptor beta chains in this list originate from one sample, sequenced in a study of cytomegalovirus exposure and HLA in healthy donors. Primers for the PCR totalled 60 Vbeta and 13 Jbeta. The table came from immunoSEQ multiplex PCR; TCRdb's copy has only in-frame clones and leaves some out. The sample contains 150,000 to 200,000 clones, roughly 72% of which appear only once. Sequencing was carried out using PBMCs. The receptors derive from a woman aged 40-49 years in good health and CMV-seronegative.

CDR3 sequence reads: CASSSFRDRGIPTQYF. The CDR3 DNA is TGTGCCAGCAGTTCCTTTCGGGACAGGGGGATCCCAACGCAGTATTTT. The V gene is TRBV6-6, the J gene TRBJ2-3, with 11 bases identical to TRBD1. V was pared by 4 bases and J by 9 bases, with 12 bases of the junction left unmatched. This CDR3 has 16 residues. The germline gives CDR1 MNHNY, CDR2 SVGAGI (reference sequence).

This chain uses TRBV9 with TRBJ1-1; no definite D call. CDR1 is SGDLS and CDR2 is YYNGEE in the germline V gene. The CDR3 runs 14 residues. Between the trimmed V and J ends, which lost 10 bases and 2 bases, there was a span of 18 bases. The CDR3: CASSLTGRNTEAFF. In nucleotides, the CDR3 is TGTGCCTCTTCGCTTACCGGTAGAAACACTGAAGCTTTCTTT.

The V gene is TRBV4-1, the J gene TRBJ2-7; 8 bases map to TRBD2. From germline, CDR1 is MGHRA and CDR2 YSYEKL. The CDR3 sequence is 15 residues long. Germline trimming cut 0 bases from V and 2 bases from J; bases unmatched to any gene: 3. For the CDR3, the DNA is TGCGCCAGCAGCCAAGATCAGCGGGAGACCTACGAGCAGTACTTC. It is translated as CASSQDQRETYEQYF.

The V and J genes are TRBV11-2 and TRBJ2-7, with D maybe TRBD1 (5 bases). CDR1 and CDR2 from the germline V gene are SGHAT and FQNNGV. There are 18 residues in the CDR3. Trimming cost V 1 base and J 0 bases, with 19 bases left between them. CDR3 loop: CASSLVRPHRLSSYEQYF. The CDR3 nucleotides are TGTGCCAGCAGCTTAGTTAGGCCCCACAGGTTAAGCTCCTACGAGCAGTACTTC. Drawing the rest from reference TRBV11-2 and TRBJ2-7, the complete variable domain is EAGVAQSPRYKIIEKRQSVAFWCNPISGHATLYWYQQILGQGPKLLIQFQNNGVVDDSQLPKDRFSAERLKGVDSTLKIQPAKLEDSAVYLCASSLVRPHRLSSYEQYFGPGTRLTVT.

This chain connects TRBV27 to TRBJ1-4, with D possibly being TRBD1 (5 bases). The ends were cut back, 5 bases at V and 4 bases at J, with 11 bases in the middle. The CDR3 is 14 residues long. CDR1 is MNHEY and CDR2 is SMNVEV in the germline V gene (reference sequence). The CDR3 DNA sequence: TGTGCCAGCAGTCTTCGACAGAGTAATGAAAAACTGTTTTTT. Amino acid sequence: CASSLRQSNEKLFF. The variable domain in full, completed from reference TRBV27 and TRBJ1-4, reads EAQVTQNPRYLITVTGKKLTVTCSQNMNHEYMSWYRQDPGLGLRQIYYSMNVEVTDKGDVPEGYKVSRKEKRNFPLILESPSPNQTSLYFCASSLRQSNEKLFFGSGTQLSVL.

The chain recombines TRBV20-1 with TRBJ2-1; D unresolved. Trimming cost V 6 bases and J 4 bases, with 4 bases left between them. Germline V lookup: CDR1 DFQATT, CDR2 SNEGSKA (reference sequence). CDR3 length: 10 amino acids. The CDR3, as DNA: TGCAGTGCGTCGTACAATGAGCAGTTCTTC. Its translation is CSASYNEQFF.

J is TRBJ1-1 and V is TRBV5-1; 8 bases match TRBD1. The J segment lost 5 bases and the V segment lost 0 bases, leaving 3 bases of the junction unmatched. CDR1 SGHRS and CDR2 YFSETQ come from the germline V gene. CDR3 size: 14 residues. CDR3 coding DNA: TGCGCCAGCAGCTTGGGGGACAGGAGAACTGAAGCTTTCTTT. Translation: CASSLGDRRTEAFF.

CDR3 loop: CAWSGFGTEAFF. In DNA form, the CDR3 reads TGTGCCTGGAGCGGGTTCGGGACTGAAGCTTTCTTT. This chain links TRBV30 with TRBJ1-1; D uncertain. Looked up from germline, CDR1 is GTSNPN and CDR2 is SVGIG (reference sequence). The CDR3 loop spans 12 amino acids. The V and J ends lost 3 bases and 5 bases respectively, with 10 bases between them.

The chain employs TRBV5-1 and TRBJ1-3, with D uncertain. The CDR3 has 13 amino acids. V was shortened by 2 bases and J by 1 base, with 4 bases between the two germline ends. Germline-derived CDR1 and CDR2 are SGHRS and YFSETQ. The chain's CDR3 is CASSLASGNTIYF. CDR3 nucleotide sequence: TGCGCCAGCAGCTTAGCTTCTGGAAACACCATATATTTT.

The rearrangement uses TRBV4-1 and TRBJ2-2; D call uncertain. This CDR3 region has 18 residues. Looked up from germline, CDR1 is MGHRA and CDR2 is YSYEKL. Between the trimmed V and J ends, which lost 0 bases and 6 bases, there was a span of 20 bases. CDR3 sequence (DNA): TGCGCCAGCAGCCAAGATCCAGAAGAGGATCTCGTTCCCGGGGAGCTGTTTTTT. Its protein product is CASSQDPEEDLVPGELFF.

The V and J genes are TRBV6-1 and TRBJ2-3; D unresolved. The CDR3 length is 14 residues. CDR1 is MNHNS and CDR2 is SASEGT in the germline V gene. Trimming removed 4 bases at V and 3 bases at J, with 11 bases between. In nucleotides, the CDR3 is TGTGCCAGCAGTGTGAACAGTGGAACAGATACGCAGTATTTT. The encoded protein is CASSVNSGTDTQYF.